This T cell receptor (beta chain) was obtained from a study of CD4 T cells in relation to SARS-CoV-2 and coronaviruses. CD4+ T cells from unexposed donors were obtained before the COVID-19 pandemic (2011-2018). The cells were cultured for around ten days before CD4+ T cells were isolated. TCRdb's table, derived via immunoSEQ multiplex PCR, lists solely in-frame clones and lacks some. The sample lists 9,500 to 12,000 clones, roughly 77% seen once, with roughly a sixth in the top ten. Germline CDR1 and CDR2: SGHKS and YYEKEE (reference sequence). The ends were cut back, 1 base at V and 0 bases at J, with 10 bases in the middle. The length of the CDR3 is 15 residues. Comments on this clone: Antigen unknown.

The clonotype comes from a human donor in good health. Material for sequencing was CD4+ T cells from PBMCs, cultured in vitro. The chain is built from TRBV5-5 and TRBJ1-2; the D gene is possibly TRBD1 (5 bases). The CDR3 coding sequence is TGTGCCAGCAGCTTGTATGGGGGTCCTAACTATGGCTACACCTTC. It yields the protein CASSLYGGPNYGYTF.